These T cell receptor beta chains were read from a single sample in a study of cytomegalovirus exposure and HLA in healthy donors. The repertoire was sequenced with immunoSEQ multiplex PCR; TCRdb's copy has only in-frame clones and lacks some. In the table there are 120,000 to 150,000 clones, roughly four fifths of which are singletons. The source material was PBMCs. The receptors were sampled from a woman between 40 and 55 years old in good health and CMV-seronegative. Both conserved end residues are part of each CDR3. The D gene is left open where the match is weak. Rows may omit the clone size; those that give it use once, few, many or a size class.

CDR3 DNA: TGTGCCAGCGCACTGACAGGACAGAACACTGAAGCTTTCTTT; CDR3 protein: CASALTGQNTEAFF; clone size: NA; V gene: TRBV18; J gene: TRBJ1-1; D gene: NA
CDR3 DNA: TGCGCCAGCAGCCAAGATCCGGGACAGATATATGGCTACACCTTC; CDR3 protein: CASSQDPGQIYGYTF; clone size: NA; V gene: TRBV4-1; J gene: TRBJ1-2; D gene: TRBD1
CDR3 DNA: TGCGCCAGCAGCTCTTACAGTTATGAGAACACTGAAGCTTTCTTT; CDR3 protein: CASSSYSYENTEAFF; clone size: NA; V gene: TRBV5-1; J gene: TRBJ1-1; D gene: NA
CDR3 DNA: TGTGCCAGCAGCACCGGTGCTAGCGGCCTCTCCTACAATGAGCAGTTCTTC; CDR3 protein: CASSTGASGLSYNEQFF; clone size: NA; V gene: TRBV5-4; J gene: TRBJ2-1; D gene: TRBD2
CDR3 DNA: TGTGCCAGCAGCTTATCAGGGGTGGCTGGAAACACCATATATTTT; CDR3 protein: CASSLSGVAGNTIYF; clone size: NA; V gene: TRBV11-2; J gene: TRBJ1-3; D gene: NA
CDR3 DNA: TGCGCCAGCAGTTTCGCCGGGGGGCCCCAAGAGACCCAGTACTTC; CDR3 protein: CASSFAGGPQETQYF; clone size: few; V gene: TRBV5-1; J gene: TRBJ2-5; D gene: NA
CDR3 DNA: TGTGCCAGCAGCAAGACAGGGGTTGATGAGCAGTTCTTC; CDR3 protein: CASSKTGVDEQFF; clone size: NA; V gene: TRBV5-4; J gene: TRBJ2-1; D gene: TRBD1
CDR3 DNA: TGTGCCATCAGCGGACAGGCTTACACTGAAGCTTTCTTT; CDR3 protein: CAISGQAYTEAFF; clone size: few; V gene: TRBV10-3; J gene: TRBJ1-1; D gene: TRBD1
CDR3 DNA: TGCGCCAGCAGCCAAGACGGGGAAAGCACAGATACGCAGTATTTT; CDR3 protein: CASSQDGESTDTQYF; clone size: NA; V gene: TRBV4-1; J gene: TRBJ2-3; D gene: NA
CDR3 DNA: TGTGCCAGCCAGACAGCGAACACCGGGGAGCTGTTTTTT; CDR3 protein: CASQTANTGELFF; clone size: once; V gene: TRBV9; J gene: TRBJ2-2; D gene: NA
CDR3 DNA: TGTGCCGGAGCTCGCAGTCTCAATCAGCCCCAGCATTTT; CDR3 protein: CAGARSLNQPQHF; clone size: once; V gene: TRBV28; J gene: TRBJ1-5; D gene: NA
CDR3 DNA: TGTGCCAGCAGCCCAGGGACACTGGTTAGAGCTTTCTTT; CDR3 protein: CASSPGTLVRAFF; clone size: NA; V gene: TRBV27; J gene: TRBJ1-1; D gene: NA
CDR3 DNA: TGCGCCAGCAGCTTGGACGTCAGTGGGGGGAATCAGCCCCAGCATTTT; CDR3 protein: CASSLDVSGGNQPQHF; clone size: NA; V gene: TRBV5-1; J gene: TRBJ1-5; D gene: NA
CDR3 DNA: TGTGCCAGCAGCCCAATACCAGGGAGCACAGATACGCAGTATTTT; CDR3 protein: CASSPIPGSTDTQYF; clone size: once; V gene: TRBV7-3; J gene: TRBJ2-3; D gene: NA
CDR3 DNA: TGTGCCAGCAGTCCAAACCGTAGGAGCTCCTACGAGCAGTACTTC; CDR3 protein: CASSPNRRSSYEQYF; clone size: few; V gene: TRBV27; J gene: TRBJ2-7; D gene: NA
CDR3 DNA: TGTGCCAGCAGTTACCGGGAGGGGGGCACTGAAGCTTTCTTT; CDR3 protein: CASSYREGGTEAFF; clone size: NA; V gene: TRBV6-5; J gene: TRBJ1-1; D gene: NA
CDR3 DNA: TGCGCCAGCAGCTTGGAGGCAGGGGGGCGGTTTCCGTATGGCTACACCTTC; CDR3 protein: CASSLEAGGRFPYGYTF; clone size: NA; V gene: TRBV5-1; J gene: TRBJ1-2; D gene: TRBD1
CDR3 DNA: TGTGCCAGCAGCCCCTTAATCCTGAACACTGAAGCTTTCTTT; CDR3 protein: CASSPLILNTEAFF; clone size: few; V gene: TRBV27; J gene: TRBJ1-1; D gene: NA
CDR3 DNA: TGTGCCAGCTGGAGGGAGAACACCGGGGAGCTGTTTTTT; CDR3 protein: CASWRENTGELFF; clone size: NA; V gene: TRBV27; J gene: TRBJ2-2; D gene: NA
CDR3 DNA: TGCGCCAGCAGCAAAGGGACAGGGGAAGAGACCCAGTACTTC; CDR3 protein: CASSKGTGEETQYF; clone size: NA; V gene: TRBV5-1; J gene: TRBJ2-5; D gene: TRBD1
CDR3 DNA: TGTGCCAGCAGCCCAGAGGCTAGGAACACTGAAGCTTTCTTT; CDR3 protein: CASSPEARNTEAFF; clone size: medium-sized; V gene: TRBV2; J gene: TRBJ1-1; D gene: NA
CDR3 DNA: TGTGCCAGCAGCGGGACTAGCGGCTATGATGAGCAGTTCTTC; CDR3 protein: CASSGTSGYDEQFF; clone size: NA; V gene: TRBV9; J gene: TRBJ2-1; D gene: TRBD2
CDR3 DNA: TGTGCCAGCAGTACCCAGGACAAGGCTGAGCAGTTCTTC; CDR3 protein: CASSTQDKAEQFF; clone size: NA; V gene: TRBV2; J gene: TRBJ2-1; D gene: NA
CDR3 DNA: TGTGCCAGCAGCTCAGGACAGGGGCTGTGGGAGACCCAGTACTTC; CDR3 protein: CASSSGQGLWETQYF; clone size: NA; V gene: TRBV5-8; J gene: TRBJ2-5; D gene: TRBD1
CDR3 DNA: TGCGCCAGCAGTGAGTCGTGGCCCGGGTGGCAGTACTTC; CDR3 protein: CASSESWPGWQYF; clone size: once; V gene: TRBV10-1; J gene: TRBJ2-7; D gene: NA
CDR3 DNA: TGTGCCAGCAGCTCGGGGGAGACGGCGCGTGAGACCCAGTACTTC; CDR3 protein: CASSSGETARETQYF; clone size: once; V gene: TRBV5-4; J gene: TRBJ2-5; D gene: NA
CDR3 DNA: TGTGCCAGCAGTTTTTCGTTTTCCCCCGGGACATCCAACACCGGGGAGCTGTTTTTT; CDR3 protein: CASSFSFSPGTSNTGELFF; clone size: NA; V gene: TRBV28; J gene: TRBJ2-2; D gene: NA
CDR3 DNA: TGTGCCAGCAGCCAAGACGAAGGGGGGGAAGATACGCAGTATTTT; CDR3 protein: CASSQDEGGEDTQYF; clone size: NA; V gene: TRBV14; J gene: TRBJ2-3; D gene: NA
CDR3 DNA: TGTGCCAGCAGCTTGGGACAGGGCAACTACGAGCAGTACTTC; CDR3 protein: CASSLGQGNYEQYF; clone size: few; V gene: TRBV6-5; J gene: TRBJ2-7; D gene: TRBD1
CDR3 DNA: TGTGCCAGCAGCCGGCAGGGTGAGCAGTTCTTC; CDR3 protein: CASSRQGEQFF; clone size: once; V gene: TRBV7-9; J gene: TRBJ2-1; D gene: NA
CDR3 DNA: TGTGCCAGCAGCCTAGTTGGACTGAATGGAAACACCATATATTTT; CDR3 protein: CASSLVGLNGNTIYF; clone size: NA; V gene: TRBV28; J gene: TRBJ1-3; D gene: NA
CDR3 DNA: TGCGCCAGCACCGGCGGGGGGGGAGGCACAGATACGCAGTATTTT; CDR3 protein: CASTGGGGGTDTQYF; clone size: NA; V gene: TRBV4-1; J gene: TRBJ2-3; D gene: TRBD2
CDR3 DNA: TGTGCCAGCAGCTTATCTACAGGAGTTAACTATGGCTACACCTTC; CDR3 protein: CASSLSTGVNYGYTF; clone size: NA; V gene: TRBV7-2; J gene: TRBJ1-2; D gene: NA
CDR3 DNA: TGCGCCAGCGGGGGACAGGACTATGGCTACACCTTC; CDR3 protein: CASGGQDYGYTF; clone size: few; V gene: TRBV5-1; J gene: TRBJ1-2; D gene: TRBD1